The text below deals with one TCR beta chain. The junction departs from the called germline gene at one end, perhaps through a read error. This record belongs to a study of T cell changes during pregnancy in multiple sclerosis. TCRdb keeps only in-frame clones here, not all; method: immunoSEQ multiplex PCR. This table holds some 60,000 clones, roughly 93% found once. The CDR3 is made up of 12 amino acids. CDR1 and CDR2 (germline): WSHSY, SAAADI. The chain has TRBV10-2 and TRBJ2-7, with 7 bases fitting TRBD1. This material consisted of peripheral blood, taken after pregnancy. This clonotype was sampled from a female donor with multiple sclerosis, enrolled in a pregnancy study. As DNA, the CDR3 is TGCGCCAGCAGTCAGTCAGGGGGCGAGCAGTACTTC. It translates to CASSQSGGEQYF.